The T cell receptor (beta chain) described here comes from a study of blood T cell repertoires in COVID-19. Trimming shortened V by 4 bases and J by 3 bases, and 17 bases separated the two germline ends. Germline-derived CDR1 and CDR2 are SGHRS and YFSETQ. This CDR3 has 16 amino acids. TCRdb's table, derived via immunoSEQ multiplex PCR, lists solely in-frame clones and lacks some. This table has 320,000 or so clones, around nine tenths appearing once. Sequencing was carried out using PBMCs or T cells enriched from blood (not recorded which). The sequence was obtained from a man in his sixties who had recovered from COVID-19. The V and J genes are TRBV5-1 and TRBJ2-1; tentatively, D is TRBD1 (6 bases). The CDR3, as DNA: TGCGCCAGCAGCCCGCCTTGGACAGTGGGCTACAATGAGCAGTTCTTC. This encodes CASSPPWTVGYNEQFF.